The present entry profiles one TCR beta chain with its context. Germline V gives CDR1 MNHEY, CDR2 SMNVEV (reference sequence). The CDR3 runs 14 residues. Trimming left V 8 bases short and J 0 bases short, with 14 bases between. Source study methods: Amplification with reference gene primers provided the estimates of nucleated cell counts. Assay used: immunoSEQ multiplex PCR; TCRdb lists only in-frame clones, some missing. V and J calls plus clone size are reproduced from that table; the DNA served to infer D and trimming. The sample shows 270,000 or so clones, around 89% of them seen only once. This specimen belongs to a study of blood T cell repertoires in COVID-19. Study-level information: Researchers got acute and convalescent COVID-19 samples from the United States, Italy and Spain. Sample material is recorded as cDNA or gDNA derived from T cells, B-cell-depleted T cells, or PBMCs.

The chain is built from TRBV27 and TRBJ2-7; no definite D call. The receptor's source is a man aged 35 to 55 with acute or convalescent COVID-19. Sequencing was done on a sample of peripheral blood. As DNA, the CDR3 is TGTGCCAGCTGGTCCCCCGCCGGCTCCTACGAGCAGTACTTC. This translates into CASWSPAGSYEQYF.